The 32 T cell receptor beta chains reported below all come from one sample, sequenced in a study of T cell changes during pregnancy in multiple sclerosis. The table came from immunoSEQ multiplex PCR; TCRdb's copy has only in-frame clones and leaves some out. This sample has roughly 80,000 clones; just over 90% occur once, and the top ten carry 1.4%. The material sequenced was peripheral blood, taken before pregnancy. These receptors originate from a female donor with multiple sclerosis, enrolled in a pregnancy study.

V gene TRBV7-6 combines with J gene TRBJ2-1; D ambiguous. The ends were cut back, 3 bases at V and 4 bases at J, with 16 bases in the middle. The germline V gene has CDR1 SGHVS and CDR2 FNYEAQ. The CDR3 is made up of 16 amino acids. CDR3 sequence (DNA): TGTGCCAGCAGCTTCACTCACAGACCACCTTACAATGAGCAGTTCTTC. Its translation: CASSFTHRPPYNEQFF.

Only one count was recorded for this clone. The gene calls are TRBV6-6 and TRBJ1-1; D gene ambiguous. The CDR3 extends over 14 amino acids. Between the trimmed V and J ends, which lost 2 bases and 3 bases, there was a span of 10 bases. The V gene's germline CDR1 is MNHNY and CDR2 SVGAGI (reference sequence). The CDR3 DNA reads TGTGCCAGCAGTTACACGGCGAGGGACACTGAAGCTTTCTTT. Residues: CASSYTARDTEAFF.

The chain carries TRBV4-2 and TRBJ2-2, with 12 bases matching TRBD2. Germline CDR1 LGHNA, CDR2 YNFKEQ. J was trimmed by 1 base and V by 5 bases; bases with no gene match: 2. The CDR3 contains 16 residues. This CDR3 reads CASSGLAGKNTGELFF. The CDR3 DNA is TGTGCCAGCAGCGGACTAGCGGGGAAGAACACCGGGGAGCTGTTTTTT.

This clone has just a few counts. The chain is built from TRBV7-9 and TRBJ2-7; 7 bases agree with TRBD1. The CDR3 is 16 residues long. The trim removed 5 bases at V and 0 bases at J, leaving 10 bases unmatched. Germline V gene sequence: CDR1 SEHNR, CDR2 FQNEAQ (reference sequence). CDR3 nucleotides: TGTGCCAGCAGCCACCCCCGGCGACAGGGCTCCTACGAGCAGTACTTC. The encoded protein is CASSHPRRQGSYEQYF.

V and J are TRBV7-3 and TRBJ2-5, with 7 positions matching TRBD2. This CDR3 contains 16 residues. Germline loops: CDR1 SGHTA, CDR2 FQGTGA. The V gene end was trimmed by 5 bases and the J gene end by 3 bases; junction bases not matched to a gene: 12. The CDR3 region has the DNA TGTGCCAGCAGCATACCGACCGGCGGGGGTAAAGAGACCCAGTACTTC. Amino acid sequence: CASSIPTGGGKETQYF.

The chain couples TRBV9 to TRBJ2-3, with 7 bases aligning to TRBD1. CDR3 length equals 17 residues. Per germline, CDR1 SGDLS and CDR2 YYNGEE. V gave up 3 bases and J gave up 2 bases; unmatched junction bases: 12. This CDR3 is CASSGPQGELPTDTQYF. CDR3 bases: TGTGCCAGCAGCGGACCCCAGGGGGAGCTTCCCACAGATACGCAGTATTTT.

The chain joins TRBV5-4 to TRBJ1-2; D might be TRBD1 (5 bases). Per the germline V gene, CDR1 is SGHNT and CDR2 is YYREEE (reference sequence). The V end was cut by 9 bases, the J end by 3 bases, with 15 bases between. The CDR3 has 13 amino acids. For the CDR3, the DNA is TGTGCCACCGACGGGGGGGTCGACTATGGCTACACCTTC. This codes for CATDGGVDYGYTF. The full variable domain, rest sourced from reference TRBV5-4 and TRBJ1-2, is ETGVTQSPTHLIKTRGQQVTLRCSSQSGHNTVSWYQQALGQGPQFIFQYYREEENGRGNFPPRFSGLQFPNYSSELNVNALELDDSALYLCATDGGVDYGYTFGSGTRLTVV.

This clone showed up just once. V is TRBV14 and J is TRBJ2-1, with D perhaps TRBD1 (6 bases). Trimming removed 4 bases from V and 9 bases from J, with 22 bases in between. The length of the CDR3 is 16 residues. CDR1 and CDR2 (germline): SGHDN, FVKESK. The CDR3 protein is CASSLGELVGHVEQFF. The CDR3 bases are TGTGCCAGCAGCCTAGGGGAGCTAGTGGGACATGTTGAGCAGTTCTTC. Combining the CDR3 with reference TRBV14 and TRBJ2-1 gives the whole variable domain EAGVTQFPSHSVIEKGQTVTLRCDPISGHDNLYWYRRVMGKEIKFLLHFVKESKQDESGMPNNRFLAERTGGTYSTLKVQPAELEDSGVYFCASSLGELVGHVEQFFGPGTRLTVL.

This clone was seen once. CDR3 sequence: CASSPKGQYTEAFF. CDR3 nucleotides: TGCGCCAGCAGCCCCAAGGGACAGTACACTGAAGCTTTCTTT. This rearrangement joins TRBV4-1 to TRBJ1-1, with 7 bases aligning to TRBD1. Germline lookup yields CDR1 MGHRA and CDR2 YSYEKL. V was clipped by 4 bases and J by 3 bases; unmatched bases: 5. The length of the CDR3 is 14 residues.

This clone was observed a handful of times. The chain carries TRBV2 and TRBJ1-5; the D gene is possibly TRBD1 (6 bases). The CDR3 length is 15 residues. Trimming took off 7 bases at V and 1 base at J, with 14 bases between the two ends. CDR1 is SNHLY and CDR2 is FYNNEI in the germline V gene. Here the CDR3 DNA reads TGTGCCAGCACAGCGTGGGGGCTGAGCAATCAGCCCCAGCATTTT. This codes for CASTAWGLSNQPQHF. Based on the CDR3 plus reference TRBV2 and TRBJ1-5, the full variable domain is EPEVTQTPSHQVTQMGQEVILRCVPISNHLYFYWYRQILGQKVEFLVSFYNNEISEKSEIFDDQFSVERPDGSNFTLKIRSTKLEDSAMYFCASTAWGLSNQPQHFGDGTRLSIL.

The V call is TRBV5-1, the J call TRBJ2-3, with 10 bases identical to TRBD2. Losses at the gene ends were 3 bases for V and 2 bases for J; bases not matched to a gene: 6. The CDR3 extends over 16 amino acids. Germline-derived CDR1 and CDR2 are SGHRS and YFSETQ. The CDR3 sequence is CASSYQAGGFTDTQYF. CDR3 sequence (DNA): TGCGCCAGCAGCTATCAAGCGGGGGGGTTCACAGATACGCAGTATTTT. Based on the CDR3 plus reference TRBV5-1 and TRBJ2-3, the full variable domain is KAGVTQTPRYLIKTRGQQVTLSCSPISGHRSVSWYQQTPGQGLQFLFEYFSETQRNKGNFPGRFSGRQFSNSRSEMNVSTLELGDSALYLCASSYQAGGFTDTQYFGPGTRLTVL.

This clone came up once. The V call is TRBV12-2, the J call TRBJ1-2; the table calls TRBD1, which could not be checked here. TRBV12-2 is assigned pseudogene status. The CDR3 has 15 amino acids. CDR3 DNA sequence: TGTGCAAGTCGCTTAGGCTGGGACAGTTCCTATGGCTACACCTTC. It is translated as CASRLGWDSSYGYTF.

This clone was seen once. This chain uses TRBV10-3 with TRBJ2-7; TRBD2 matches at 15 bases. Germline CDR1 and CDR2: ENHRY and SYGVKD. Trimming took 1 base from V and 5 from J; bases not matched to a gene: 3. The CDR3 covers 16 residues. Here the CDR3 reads CAISEWTSGGADEQYF. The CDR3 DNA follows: TGTGCCATCAGTGAGTGGACTAGCGGGGGGGCCGACGAGCAGTACTTC.

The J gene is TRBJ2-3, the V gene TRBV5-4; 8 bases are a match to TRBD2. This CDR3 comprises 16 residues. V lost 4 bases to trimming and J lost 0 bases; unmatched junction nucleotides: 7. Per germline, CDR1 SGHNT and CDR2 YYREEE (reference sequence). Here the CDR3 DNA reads TGTGCCAGCAGCCAGTTAGCGGGGAGCAGCACAGATACGCAGTATTTT. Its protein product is CASSQLAGSSTDTQYF.

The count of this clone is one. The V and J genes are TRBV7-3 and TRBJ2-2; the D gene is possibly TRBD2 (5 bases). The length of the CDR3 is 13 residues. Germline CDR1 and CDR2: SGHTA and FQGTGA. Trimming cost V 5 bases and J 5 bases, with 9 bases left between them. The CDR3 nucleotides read TGTGCCAGCAGCCACCGGGGTACCGGGGAGCTGTTTTTT. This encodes CASSHRGTGELFF.

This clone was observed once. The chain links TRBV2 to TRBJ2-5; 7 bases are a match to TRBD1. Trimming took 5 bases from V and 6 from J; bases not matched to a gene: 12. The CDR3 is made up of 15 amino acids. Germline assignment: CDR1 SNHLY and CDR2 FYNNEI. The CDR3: CASSRGQSLGKTQYF. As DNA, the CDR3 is TGTGCCAGCAGTAGGGGGCAATCGTTAGGGAAGACCCAGTACTTC.

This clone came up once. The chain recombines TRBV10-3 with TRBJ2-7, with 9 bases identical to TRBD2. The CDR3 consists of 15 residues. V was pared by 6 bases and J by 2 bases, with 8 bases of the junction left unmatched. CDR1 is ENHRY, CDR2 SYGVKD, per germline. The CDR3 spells CAIRERVAGAYEQYF. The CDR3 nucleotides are TGTGCCATCAGAGAAAGAGTAGCGGGGGCCTACGAGCAGTACTTC.

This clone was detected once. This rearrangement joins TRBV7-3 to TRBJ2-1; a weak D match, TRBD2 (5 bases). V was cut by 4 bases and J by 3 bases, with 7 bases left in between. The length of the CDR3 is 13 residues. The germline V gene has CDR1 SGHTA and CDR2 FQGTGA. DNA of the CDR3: TGTGCCAGCAGCTCCCGGGACTACAATGAGCAGTTCTTC. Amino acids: CASSSRDYNEQFF.

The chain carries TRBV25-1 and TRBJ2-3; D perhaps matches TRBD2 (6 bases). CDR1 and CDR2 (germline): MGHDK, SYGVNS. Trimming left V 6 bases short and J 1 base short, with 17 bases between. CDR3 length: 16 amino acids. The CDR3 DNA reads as TGTGCCAGCAGGCCCCGAGCGGGCGCAGGCACAGATACGCAGTATTTT. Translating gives CASRPRAGAGTDTQYF.

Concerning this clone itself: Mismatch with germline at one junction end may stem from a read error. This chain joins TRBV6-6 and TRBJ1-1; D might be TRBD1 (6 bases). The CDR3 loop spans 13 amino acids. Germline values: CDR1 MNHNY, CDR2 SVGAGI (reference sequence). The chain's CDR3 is CASSYVWDTEAFF. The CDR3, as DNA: TGTGCCAGCAGTTACGTGTGGGACACCGAAGCTTTCTTT.

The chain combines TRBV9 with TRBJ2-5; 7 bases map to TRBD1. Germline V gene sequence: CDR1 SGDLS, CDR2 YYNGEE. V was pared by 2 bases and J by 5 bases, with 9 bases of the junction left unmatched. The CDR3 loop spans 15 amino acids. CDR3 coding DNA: TGTGCCAGCAGCGTTTTTGTCACAGGGGATGAGACCCAGTACTTC. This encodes CASSVFVTGDETQYF.

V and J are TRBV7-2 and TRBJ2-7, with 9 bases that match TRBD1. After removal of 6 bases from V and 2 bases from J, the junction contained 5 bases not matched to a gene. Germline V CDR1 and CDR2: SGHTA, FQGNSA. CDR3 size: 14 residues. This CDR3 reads CASSTGTGPYEQYF. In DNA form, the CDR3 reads TGTGCCAGCAGTACCGGGACAGGGCCCTACGAGCAGTACTTC.

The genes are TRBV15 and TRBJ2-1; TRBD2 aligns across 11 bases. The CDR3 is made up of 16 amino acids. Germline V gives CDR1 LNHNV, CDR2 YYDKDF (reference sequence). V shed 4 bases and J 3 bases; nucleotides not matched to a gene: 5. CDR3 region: CATSNRLAGFYNEQFF. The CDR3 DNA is TGTGCCACCAGCAACCGACTAGCGGGGTTCTACAATGAGCAGTTCTTC.

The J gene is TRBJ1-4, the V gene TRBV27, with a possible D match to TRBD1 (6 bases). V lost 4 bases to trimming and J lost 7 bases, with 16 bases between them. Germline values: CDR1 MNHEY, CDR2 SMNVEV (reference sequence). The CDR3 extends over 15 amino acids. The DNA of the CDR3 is TGTGCCAGCAGTTCCCACAGGGAGAGTAGTGAAAAACTGTTTTTT. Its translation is CASSSHRESSEKLFF.

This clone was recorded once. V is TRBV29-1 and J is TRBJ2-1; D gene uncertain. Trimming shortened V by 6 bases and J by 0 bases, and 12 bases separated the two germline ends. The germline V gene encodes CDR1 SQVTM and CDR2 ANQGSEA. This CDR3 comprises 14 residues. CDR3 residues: CSVKQFDSYNEQFF. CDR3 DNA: TGCAGCGTGAAACAGTTTGACTCCTACAATGAGCAGTTCTTC.

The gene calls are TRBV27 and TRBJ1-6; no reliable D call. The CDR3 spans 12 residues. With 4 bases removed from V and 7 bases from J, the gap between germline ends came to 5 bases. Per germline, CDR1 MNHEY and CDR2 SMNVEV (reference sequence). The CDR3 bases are TGTGCCAGCAGTTACGGGAATTCACCCCTCCACTTT. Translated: CASSYGNSPLHF.

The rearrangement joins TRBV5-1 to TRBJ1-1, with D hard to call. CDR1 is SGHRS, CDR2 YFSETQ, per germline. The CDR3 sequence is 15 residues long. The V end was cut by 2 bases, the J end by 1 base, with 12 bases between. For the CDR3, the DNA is TGCGCCAGCAGCTTACGGGAGTTGGGGAACACTGAAGCTTTCTTT. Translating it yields CASSLRELGNTEAFF. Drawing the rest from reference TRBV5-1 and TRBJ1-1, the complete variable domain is KAGVTQTPRYLIKTRGQQVTLSCSPISGHRSVSWYQQTPGQGLQFLFEYFSETQRNKGNFPGRFSGRQFSNSRSEMNVSTLELGDSALYLCASSLRELGNTEAFFGQGTRLTVV.

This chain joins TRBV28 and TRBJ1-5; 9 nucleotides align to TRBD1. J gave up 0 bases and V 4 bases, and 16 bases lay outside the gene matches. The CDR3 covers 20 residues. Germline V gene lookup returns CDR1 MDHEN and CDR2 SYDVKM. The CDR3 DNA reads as TGTGCCAGCAGTTCCCACTTTTGGGACAGGGAGTGGTATAGCAATCAGCCCCAGCATTTT. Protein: CASSSHFWDREWYSNQPQHF.

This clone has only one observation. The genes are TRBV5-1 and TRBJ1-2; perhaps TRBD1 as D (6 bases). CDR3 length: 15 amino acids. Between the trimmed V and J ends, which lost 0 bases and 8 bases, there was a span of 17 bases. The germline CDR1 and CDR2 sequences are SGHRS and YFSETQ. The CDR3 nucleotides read TGCGCCAGCAGCTTGGATGGCTCGCAGGGGCGAGGCTACACCTTC. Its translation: CASSLDGSQGRGYTF.

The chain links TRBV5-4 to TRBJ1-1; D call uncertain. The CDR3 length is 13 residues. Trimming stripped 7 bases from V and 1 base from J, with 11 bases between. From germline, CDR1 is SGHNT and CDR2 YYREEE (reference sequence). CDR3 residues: CASWRATNTEAFF. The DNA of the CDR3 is TGTGCCAGCTGGAGGGCGACGAACACTGAAGCTTTCTTT.

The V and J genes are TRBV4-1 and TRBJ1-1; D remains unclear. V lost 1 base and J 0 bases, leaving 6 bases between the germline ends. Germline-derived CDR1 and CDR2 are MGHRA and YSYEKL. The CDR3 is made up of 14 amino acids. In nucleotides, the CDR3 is TGCGCCAGCAGCCAAGGGAGGCTGAACACTGAAGCTTTCTTT. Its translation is CASSQGRLNTEAFF.

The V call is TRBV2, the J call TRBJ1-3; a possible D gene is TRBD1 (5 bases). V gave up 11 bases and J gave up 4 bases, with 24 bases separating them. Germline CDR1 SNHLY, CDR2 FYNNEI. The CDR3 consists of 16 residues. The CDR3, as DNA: TGTGCCTCCCCTGGTTCGGGGGGTTCATCGGGAAACACCATATATTTT. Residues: CASPGSGGSSGNTIYF.